The 12 T cell receptor beta chains below come from one sample, sequenced in a study of blood T cell repertoires in COVID-19. The method was immunoSEQ multiplex PCR; TCRdb's version includes in-frame clones alone and lacks a portion of them. The sample gives some 120,000 clones, approximately 81% of which show up once; roughly 3.9% is in the top ten. The sample comprised peripheral blood. These receptors came from a man aged 60 to 75 with acute or convalescent COVID-19.

The V call is TRBV24-1, the J call TRBJ2-5, with 12 bases that match TRBD2. Germline CDR1 KGHDR, CDR2 SFDVKD. This CDR3 is 14 amino acids long. The V segment lost 7 bases and the J segment 5 bases; nucleotides outside the gene matches: 4. CDR3 loop: CATRASGRGETQYF. CDR3 DNA: TGTGCCACCAGGGCTAGCGGGAGGGGTGAGACCCAGTACTTC.

The chain is built from TRBV10-2 and TRBJ2-1, with a possible D match to TRBD2 (5 bases). Trimming took 10 bases from V and 8 from J, leaving 21 bases between them. CDR3 size: 14 residues. CDR1 is WSHSY and CDR2 is SAAADI in the germline V gene. This CDR3 is CATALGLLSYEQFF. DNA of the CDR3: TGCGCCACCGCCCTAGGACTTCTTTCCTATGAGCAGTTCTTC.

This sequence joins TRBV5-1 and TRBJ2-3; perhaps TRBD2 as D (6 bases). V was cut by 2 bases and J by 5 bases, with 15 bases left in between. Germline V gives CDR1 SGHRS, CDR2 YFSETQ. There are 15 residues in the CDR3. In nucleotides, the CDR3 is TGCGCCAGCAGCTTTAACGGGAGAAAAGAAGATACGCAGTATTTT. Its translation: CASSFNGRKEDTQYF. Based on the CDR3 plus reference TRBV5-1 and TRBJ2-3, the full variable domain is KAGVTQTPRYLIKTRGQQVTLSCSPISGHRSVSWYQQTPGQGLQFLFEYFSETQRNKGNFPGRFSGRQFSNSRSEMNVSTLELGDSALYLCASSFNGRKEDTQYFGPGTRLTVL.

The V gene is TRBV29-1, the J gene TRBJ2-1, with unresolved D. CDR3 length: 9 residues. V was trimmed by 2 bases and J by 16 bases, leaving 9 bases between them. In germline, CDR1 is SQVTM, CDR2 ANQGSEA. The CDR3 sequence: CSVEHNSFF. The CDR3 DNA follows: TGCAGCGTTGAACATAACTCCTTCTTC.

The rearrangement uses TRBV4-2 and TRBJ2-7; D may be TRBD2 (6 bases). Germline V gene data show CDR1 as LGHNA and CDR2 as YNFKEQ. The CDR3 has 13 residues. Trimming took off 1 base at V and 6 bases at J, with 10 bases between the two ends. For the CDR3, the DNA is TGTGCCAGCAGCCAAGGGGGGGACTTCGAGCAGTACTTC. The encoded protein is CASSQGGDFEQYF.

The V call is TRBV24-1, the J call TRBJ2-1, with TRBD1 as a possible D gene (5 bases). The CDR3 covers 13 residues. Germline V CDR1 and CDR2: KGHDR, SFDVKD. The germline V and J ends were trimmed by 8 bases and 7 bases, with 14 bases remaining between them. DNA for the CDR3: TGTGCCACCATTGGGGCTAATGCTAATGAGCAGTTCTTC. Its translation is CATIGANANEQFF.

The chain uses TRBV28 and TRBJ1-5; D is unresolved. Trimming shortened V by 5 bases and J by 11 bases, and 16 bases separated the two germline ends. The germline V gene has CDR1 MDHEN and CDR2 SYDVKM. This CDR3 is built from 13 residues. CDR3 sequence: CASSHRTVGAQHF. CDR3 DNA: TGTGCCAGCAGTCATCGGACCGTCGGGGCCCAGCATTTT.

The CDR3 DNA reads as TGTGCCAGCAGTAACACGGGACAGGGCACCTACGAGCAGTACTTC. Amino acids: CASSNTGQGTYEQYF. This chain joins TRBV5-6 and TRBJ2-7; TRBD1 matches 9 bases. This CDR3 spans 15 amino acids. Germline values: CDR1 SGHDT, CDR2 YYEEEE. The trim removed 5 bases at V and 2 bases at J, leaving 8 bases unmatched. Using reference TRBV5-6 and TRBJ2-7 for the parts outside the CDR3, the full variable domain is DAGVTQSPTHLIKTRGQQVTLRCSPKSGHDTVSWYQQALGQGPQFIFQYYEEEERQRGNFPDRFSGHQFPNYSSELNVNALLLGDSALYLCASSNTGQGTYEQYFGPGTRLTVT.

The chain has TRBV7-3 and TRBJ2-7; perhaps TRBD1 as D (6 bases). Germline V gene sequence: CDR1 SGHTA, CDR2 FQGTGA. This CDR3 is built from 14 residues. V gave up 8 bases and J gave up 2 bases, with 16 bases separating them. CDR3 in DNA: TGTGCCAGCTCCCGGGACACGATGGCCTACGAGCAGTACTTC. It specifies CASSRDTMAYEQYF.

The chain links TRBV7-3 to TRBJ2-1; D is unclear. With 4 bases removed from V and 5 bases from J, the gap between germline ends came to 15 bases. Per germline, CDR1 SGHTA and CDR2 FQGTGA. The CDR3 length is 15 residues. The CDR3 region has the DNA TGTGCCAGCAGCTCCTCCCTGGTAGCCAACAATGAGCAGTTCTTC. It encodes CASSSSLVANNEQFF.

V gene TRBV5-1 combines with J gene TRBJ2-1; 10 nucleotides align to TRBD2. The CDR3 length is 16 residues. V shed 4 bases and J 0 bases; nucleotides not matched to a gene: 4. Germline V gives CDR1 SGHRS, CDR2 YFSETQ. CDR3 residues: CASSALAGSSYNEQFF. The CDR3 DNA reads as TGCGCCAGCAGCGCACTAGCGGGGAGCTCCTACAATGAGCAGTTCTTC.

The rearrangement links TRBV28 to TRBJ1-1, with D perhaps TRBD1 (5 bases). The V end was cut by 6 bases, the J end by 1 base, with 15 bases between. This CDR3 is 15 amino acids long. Germline CDR1 is MDHEN and CDR2 is SYDVKM. CDR3 in amino acids: CASRSSGIENTEAFF. In nucleotides, the CDR3 is TGTGCCAGCAGATCTTCAGGGATCGAGAACACTGAAGCTTTCTTT.